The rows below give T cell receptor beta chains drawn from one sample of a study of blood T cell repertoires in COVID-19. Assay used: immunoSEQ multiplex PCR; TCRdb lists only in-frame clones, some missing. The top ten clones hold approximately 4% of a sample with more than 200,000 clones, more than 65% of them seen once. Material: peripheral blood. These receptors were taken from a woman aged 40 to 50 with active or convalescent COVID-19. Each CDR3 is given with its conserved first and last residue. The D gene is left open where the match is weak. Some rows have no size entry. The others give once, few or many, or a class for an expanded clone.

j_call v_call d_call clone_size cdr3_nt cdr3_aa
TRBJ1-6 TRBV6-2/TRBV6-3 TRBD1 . TGTGCCAGCAGCCCCCGGAGCGGGACAGGGAATTCACCCCTCCACTTT CASSPRSGTGNSPLHF
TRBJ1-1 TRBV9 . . TGTGCCAGCAGCCACCAGGCGAACACTGAAGCTTTCTTT CASSHQANTEAFF
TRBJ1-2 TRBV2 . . TGTGCCAGCAGTGTAAGGCGACAGACTAACTATGGCTACACCTTC CASSVRRQTNYGYTF
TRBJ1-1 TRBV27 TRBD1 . TGTGCCAGCAGTTATGGACAGGGGATTAACACTGAAGCTTTCTTT CASSYGQGINTEAFF
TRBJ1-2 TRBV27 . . TGTGCCAGCAGCCTAGGGGGATCCCCCTATGGCTACACCTTC CASSLGGSPYGYTF
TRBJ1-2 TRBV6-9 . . TGTGCCAGCAGTTATTCGAGGAGGCAGGAGGGACACTATGGCTACACCTTC CASSYSRRQEGHYGYTF
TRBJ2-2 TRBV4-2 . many TGTGCCAGCAGCCAAGGGGGGCCCACCGGGGAGCTGTTTTTT CASSQGGPTGELFF
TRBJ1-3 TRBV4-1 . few TGCGCCAGCAGCCAAGAACGCAGGGTGTCGAACACCATATATTTT CASSQERRVSNTIYF
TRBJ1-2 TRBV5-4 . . TGTGCCAGCACCGAACAGACAGACTATGGCTACACCTTC CASTEQTDYGYTF
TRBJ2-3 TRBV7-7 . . TGTGCTAGCAGCCGGGACTCTGGGGCAGATACGCAGTATTTT CASSRDSGADTQYF
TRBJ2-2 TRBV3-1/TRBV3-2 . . TGTGCCAGCAGCCAAGGGACAGCCCTGAACACCGGGGAGCTGTTTTTT CASSQGTALNTGELFF
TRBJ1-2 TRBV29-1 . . TGCAGCGTTACCCTTCAGGGGCTGAGGGGCTACACCTTC CSVTLQGLRGYTF
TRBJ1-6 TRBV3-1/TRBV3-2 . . TGTGCCAGCAGCCAAGTGGCGCAGGGTGTCTCACCCCTCCACTTT CASSQVAQGVSPLHF
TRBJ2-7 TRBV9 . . TGTGCCAGCAGCCCCAACGGATGGAGTACTGGCGAGCAGTACTTC CASSPNGWSTGEQYF
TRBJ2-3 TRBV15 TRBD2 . TGTGCCACCAGCAGAGATTGGGCTAGCGGGGGGGCCCCAGATACGCAGTATTTT CATSRDWASGGAPDTQYF
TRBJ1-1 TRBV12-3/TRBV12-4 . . TGTGCCAGCAGTTTAGTCGGGGACACTGAAGCTTTCTTT CASSLVGDTEAFF
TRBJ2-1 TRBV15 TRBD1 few TGTGCCACCACCCCGACAGGGGATGAGCAGTTCTTC CATTPTGDEQFF
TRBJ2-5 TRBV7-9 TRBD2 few TGTGCCATCTCTCCTTTAGCGGGGGCGTCACAAGAGACCCAGTACTTC CAISPLAGASQETQYF
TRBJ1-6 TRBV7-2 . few TGTGCCAGCAGCCCGATAGGGGTCAGCTCCTATAATTCACCCCTCCACTTT CASSPIGVSSYNSPLHF
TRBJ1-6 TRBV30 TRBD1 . TGTGCCTGGAGTGAGGGGGCAAATTCACCCCTCCACTTT CAWSEGANSPLHF
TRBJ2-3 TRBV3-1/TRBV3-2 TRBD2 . TGTGCCAGCAGTTTTTATCTCCTAGCGGGGGGAAGAGATACGCAGTATTTT CASSFYLLAGGRDTQYF
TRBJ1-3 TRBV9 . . TGTGCCAGCAGCGTAGCCGCTGGAAACACCATATATTTT CASSVAAGNTIYF
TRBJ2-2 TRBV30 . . TGTGCCTGGAGCGGGATCGCGAACACCGGGGAGCTGTTTTTT CAWSGIANTGELFF
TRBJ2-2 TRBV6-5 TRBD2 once TGTGCCAGCAGCAGGACTAGCCACGGGGAGCTGTTTTTT CASSRTSHGELFF
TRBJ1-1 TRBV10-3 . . TGTGCCATCAGTGCATCCTTGGCCCGGGACACTGAAGCTTTCTTT CAISASLARDTEAFF
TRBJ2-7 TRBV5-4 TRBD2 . TGTGCCAGCAGCCTTGGACTAGCGGGGGGCGGGTACGAGCAGTACTTC CASSLGLAGGGYEQYF
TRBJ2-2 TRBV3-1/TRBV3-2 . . TGTGCCAGCAGCCAAGGCAGGGCAGGGTGGGAGCTGTTTTTT CASSQGRAGWELFF
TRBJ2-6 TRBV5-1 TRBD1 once TGCGCCATCGAAGAAGGGGGACAGGGAACTGGGGCCAACGTCCTGACTTTC CAIEEGGQGTGANVLTF
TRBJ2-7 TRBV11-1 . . TGTGCCAGCAGCCCAGCGGGGGGACAGGGGACCTACGAGCAGTACTTC CASSPAGGQGTYEQYF
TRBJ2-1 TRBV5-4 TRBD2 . TGTGCCAGCAGCTTGGACGGGGGGACTACAAGGGGTGAGCAGTTCTTC CASSLDGGTTRGEQFF
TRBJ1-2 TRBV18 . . TGTGCCAGCTCACCACCGGGGGGTGGCTACACCTTC CASSPPGGGYTF
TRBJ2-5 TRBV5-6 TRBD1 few TGTGCCAGCAGCCTTATTTTACCCGGACAGGGAAGAGAGACCCAGTACTTC CASSLILPGQGRETQYF
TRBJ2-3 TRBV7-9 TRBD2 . TGTGCCTTTAGGGCTAGCGGGGTCCAACCATACACAGATACGCAGTATTTT CAFRASGVQPYTDTQYF
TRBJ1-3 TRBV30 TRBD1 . TGTGCCTGGAGTGTCTTCGGACAGGGGAGAAACACCATATATTTT CAWSVFGQGRNTIYF
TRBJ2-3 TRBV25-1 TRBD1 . TGTGCCAGCAGTAACCCGGGACAGGGGACCACAGATACGCAGTATTTT CASSNPGQGTTDTQYF
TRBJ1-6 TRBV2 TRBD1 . TGTGCCAACAGGGGCAATGTGAATTCACCCCTCCACTTT CANRGNVNSPLHF
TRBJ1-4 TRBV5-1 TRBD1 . TGCGCCAGCAGCAGTCAGGGGGCTGCTAATGAAAAACTGTTTTTT CASSSQGAANEKLFF
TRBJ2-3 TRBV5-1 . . TGCGCCAGCAGCGTGGCCGAGGGCACAGATACGCAGTATTTT CASSVAEGTDTQYF